The 2 T cell receptor beta chains below were found in one sample sequenced in a study of molecular identifiers for immune sequencing clone quantification. TCRdb passed the PCR reads through MiXCR, listing each CDR3 protein once. Of 460,000 or so distinct CDR3 sequences in the sample, roughly 25% were seen once. Input material: naive CD8+ T cells from blood, with Jurkat cell RNA spiked in. Subset in this sample: FACS-sorted CD8+CD4-CCR7+CD45RA+ naive T cells. The receptors derive from a human donor in good health. Some libraries in this study had Jurkat cell RNA spiked in.

The rearrangement uses TRBV4-2 and TRBJ2-7; D is ambiguous. Germline CDR1 reads LGHNA; CDR2 reads YNFKEQ. The ends were cut back, 0 bases at V and 5 bases at J, with 14 bases in the middle. The CDR3 contains 15 residues. The CDR3 DNA reads as TGTGCCAGCAGCCAAGATTCTGGCGGCACTCACGAGCAGTACTTC. Protein: CASSQDSGGTHEQYF.

This clonotype has a count of ten or more. The chain carries TRBV19 and TRBJ2-7; perhaps TRBD2 as D (6 bases). The CDR3 is made up of 15 amino acids. CDR1 and CDR2 (germline): LNHDA, SQIVND (reference sequence). Trimming took off 5 bases at V and 5 bases at J, with 19 bases between the two ends. The CDR3 region is CASSPTLGGSDEQYF. CDR3 in DNA: TGTGCCAGTAGTCCTACTCTGGGGGGAAGCGACGAGCAGTACTTC.